This T cell receptor beta chain was identified during a study of blood T cell repertoires in COVID-19. Across the whole study: Material from acute and convalescent COVID-19 was sourced from the United States, Italy and Spain. T cells, B-cell-depleted T cells, or PBMCs supplied cDNA or gDNA.

In the authors' methods: Reference gene primer amplification gave estimated nucleated cell counts. Produced via immunoSEQ multiplex PCR; TCRdb's table is partial and in-frame only. Clonal size and the V and J genes are those of that table, whereas D and trimming came from the DNA. Among around 380,000 clones, approximately 80% were seen once, and the ten largest hold more than 0.95%. The V gene lost 4 bases and the J gene lost 8 bases, with 12 bases spanning the gap. There are 13 residues in the CDR3. Germline V gene data show CDR1 as SGHDT and CDR2 as YYEEEE. The chain combines TRBV5-6 with TRBJ1-4; D is unresolved. The sequence was collected from a human donor with acute or convalescent COVID-19. The donor label of this sample is uncertain. The sequenced sample was peripheral blood. The CDR3 bases are TGTGCCAGCAGCCGCCGGGTAATGGAAAAACTGTTTTTT. It encodes CASSRRVMEKLFF.